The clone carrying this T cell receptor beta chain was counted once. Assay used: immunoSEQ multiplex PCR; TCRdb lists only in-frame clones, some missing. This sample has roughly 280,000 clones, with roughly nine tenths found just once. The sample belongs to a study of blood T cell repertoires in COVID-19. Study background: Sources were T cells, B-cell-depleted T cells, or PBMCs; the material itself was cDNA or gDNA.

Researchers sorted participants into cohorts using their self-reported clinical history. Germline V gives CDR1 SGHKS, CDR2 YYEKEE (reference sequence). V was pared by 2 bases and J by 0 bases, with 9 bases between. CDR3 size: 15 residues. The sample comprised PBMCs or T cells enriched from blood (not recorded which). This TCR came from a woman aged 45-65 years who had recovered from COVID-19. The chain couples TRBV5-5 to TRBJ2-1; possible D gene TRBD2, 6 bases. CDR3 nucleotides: TGTGCCAGCAGCTTTGCGGGAAGCTCCTACAATGAGCAGTTCTTC. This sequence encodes CASSFAGSSYNEQFF.